Here is one TCR beta chain with its context. This sample is drawn from a study of blood T cell dynamics during melanoma immunotherapy. In the study overall: Standard first-line treatment here was pembrolizumab or nivolumab plus ipilimumab in metastatic melanoma.

The V gene lost 1 base and the J gene lost 4 bases, with 10 bases spanning the gap. The germline V gene encodes CDR1 SGHVS and CDR2 FQNEAQ. CDR3 length equals 14 residues. The time point was: week 3, after first cycle of checkpoint inhibitor. Sampling occurred pretreatment (T0) and at week 3 (W3), after cycle one of checkpoint blockade. Patients had no prior systemic cancer treatment, immunosuppressants or other active cancers. A fixed DNA input of roughly 0.35 ug was used per bulk PBMC sample. This table comes from immunoSEQ multiplex PCR, and its TCRdb copy is limited to in-frame clones, with some not included. The sample carries approximately 11,000 clones, about 90% recorded once.

This specimen was blood, taken from a patient treated with checkpoint blockade. This clonotype originated in a human donor with melanoma. The V gene is TRBV7-8, the J gene TRBJ2-5; tentative D call: TRBD2 (5 bases). CDR3: CASSLGSSTETQYF. The CDR3 region has the DNA TGTGCCAGCAGCTTAGGTTCTAGCACAGAGACCCAGTACTTC.